These 7 T cell receptor beta chains came from one sample sequenced in a study of vaccination and CD4 T cells after COVID-19. MiXCR was run by TCRdb on the PCR reads, yielding one entry per CDR3 protein. The data show about 36,000 distinct CDR3 sequences, under 45% seen once. Sample time point: late sampling 161 to 241 days after vaccination in three convalescent patients. The source was CD4+ T cells from blood, collected about 7 months after SARS-CoV-2 vaccination. The receptors derive from a human donor who had recovered from COVID-19.

This clonotype was picked up a small number of times. J is TRBJ2-1 and V is TRBV15; D is uncertain. This CDR3 has 14 residues. V was shortened by 3 bases and J by 4 bases, with 10 bases between the two germline ends. Per the germline V gene, CDR1 is LNHNV and CDR2 is YYDKDF (reference sequence). CDR3 sequence (DNA): TGTGCCACCAGCAGGGTGGGCAGTTACAATGAGCAGTTCTTC. Translation: CATSRVGSYNEQFF.

The chain links TRBV2 to TRBJ2-7; weak D call: TRBD2 (6 bases). The CDR3 extends over 11 amino acids. Germline values: CDR1 SNHLY, CDR2 FYNNEI. Trimming took 6 bases from V and 6 from J, leaving 9 bases between them. DNA for the CDR3: TGTGCCAGCAGCGCCGGGAGCGAGCAGTACTTC. Translating gives CASSAGSEQYF.

As DNA, the CDR3 is TGTGCCAGCAGCTTGGCCCCGGCAATTAACTATGGCTACACCTTC. It is translated as CASSLAPAINYGYTF. The chain couples TRBV5-6 to TRBJ1-2; D gene uncertain. V lost 0 bases and J 1 base, leaving 10 bases between the germline ends. Germline loops: CDR1 SGHDT, CDR2 YYEEEE. This CDR3 region has 15 residues.

The chain recombines TRBV7-9 with TRBJ2-7; D gene unclear. Looked up from germline, CDR1 is SEHNR and CDR2 is FQNEAQ (reference sequence). The CDR3 is made up of 14 amino acids. The V end lost 5 bases, the J end lost 2 bases, and 13 bases lay between the germline ends. The CDR3: CASSPPPGAYEQYF. Here the CDR3 DNA reads TGTGCCAGCAGCCCCCCCCCAGGAGCCTACGAGCAGTACTTC. The full variable domain, rest sourced from reference TRBV7-9 and TRBJ2-7, is DTGVSQNPRHKITKRGQNVTFRCDPISEHNRLYWYRQTLGQGPEFLTYFQNEAQLEKSRLLSDRFSAERPKGSFSTLEIQRTEQGDSAMYLCASSPPPGAYEQYFGPGTRLTVT.

The V call is TRBV28, the J call TRBJ2-7; D is ambiguous. CDR3 length: 13 residues. Trimming left V 2 bases short and J 3 bases short, with 8 bases between. Germline CDR1 is MDHEN and CDR2 is SYDVKM. In nucleotides, the CDR3 is TGTGCCAGCAGTTTACATCCCCTCTACGAGCAGTACTTC. It is translated as CASSLHPLYEQYF.

The chain joins TRBV20-1 to TRBJ2-5, with 7 bases matching TRBD2. The CDR3 sequence is 13 residues long. V lost 1 base and J lost 3; bases outside the gene matches: 2. Per the germline V gene, CDR1 is DFQATT and CDR2 is SNEGSKA (reference sequence). CDR3 bases: TGCAGTGCTAGAGTGCTAGCGGAAGAGACCCAGTACTTC. Translating gives CSARVLAEETQYF.

The chain recombines TRBV2 with TRBJ2-5; D ambiguous. With 8 bases removed from V and 5 bases from J, the gap between germline ends came to 6 bases. The CDR3 has 10 amino acids. CDR1 and CDR2 from the germline V gene are SNHLY and FYNNEI. The CDR3 region is CASVLETQYF. DNA of the CDR3: TGTGCCAGCGTATTGGAGACCCAGTACTTC.